These 32 T cell receptor beta chains were sequenced from one sample in a study of long-term antiretroviral therapy in people with HIV. Sequencing used immunoSEQ v3.0 at survey level. The table came from immunoSEQ multiplex PCR; TCRdb's copy has only in-frame clones and leaves some out. The profile shows tens of thousands of clones, about 90% of them singletons. The sample in question was unsorted PBMCs, obtained 2 years after starting antiretroviral therapy. The receptor source for this set is a man aged 50-59 years with HIV.

The J gene is TRBJ2-6, the V gene TRBV4-2, with D unclear. The V and J ends lost 0 bases and 0 bases respectively, with 3 bases between them. Per the germline V gene, CDR1 is LGHNA and CDR2 is YNFKEQ. The CDR3 has 15 amino acids. The CDR3: CASSQDSSGANVLTF. The CDR3 nucleotides are TGTGCCAGCAGCCAAGATAGCTCTGGGGCCAACGTCCTGACTTTC.

The rearrangement uses TRBV19 and TRBJ1-1; maybe TRBD1 (5 bases). Germline values: CDR1 LNHDA, CDR2 SQIVND (reference sequence). V lost 6 bases to trimming and J lost 1 base, with 15 bases between them. The length of the CDR3 is 15 residues. In DNA form, the CDR3 reads TGTGCCAGTAGGACCCTGTCAGGGACGAACACTGAAGCTTTCTTT. Translated: CASRTLSGTNTEAFF.

The genes are TRBV19 and TRBJ2-7; the D call may be TRBD1 or TRBD2 (5 bases each). Looked up from germline, CDR1 is LNHDA and CDR2 is SQIVND (reference sequence). CDR3 length: 12 amino acids. The ends were cut back, 4 bases at V and 2 bases at J, with 6 bases in the middle. The CDR3 here is CASSRGAYEQYF. The CDR3 region has the DNA TGTGCCAGTAGTAGAGGGGCCTACGAGCAGTACTTC. Full variable domain (rest looked up from reference TRBV19 and TRBJ2-7): DGGITQSPKYLFRKEGQNVTLSCEQNLNHDAMYWYRQDPGQGLRLIYYSQIVNDFQKGDIAEGYSVSREKKESFPLTVTSAQKNPTAFYLCASSRGAYEQYFGPGTRLTVT.

The J gene is TRBJ2-2, the V gene TRBV19; D is undetermined. Between the trimmed V and J ends, which lost 7 bases and 2 bases, there was a span of 8 bases. In germline, CDR1 is LNHDA, CDR2 SQIVND (reference sequence). This CDR3 region has 13 residues. The CDR3 nucleotides are TGTGCCAGTACGTGGGGAAACACCGGGGAGCTGTTTTTT. As protein: CASTWGNTGELFF.

This chain links TRBV2 with TRBJ2-5; perhaps TRBD2 as D (6 bases). The CDR3 is 13 residues long. Germline CDR1 is SNHLY and CDR2 is FYNNEI. Trimming stripped 2 bases from V and 5 bases from J, with 9 bases between. Written as DNA, the CDR3 is TGTGCCAGCAGTGAACTAGCGAAGGAGACCCAGTACTTC. As protein: CASSELAKETQYF.

This sequence joins TRBV27 and TRBJ1-5, with TRBD1 identical over 10 bases. The CDR3 loop spans 17 amino acids. The V gene end was trimmed by 5 bases and the J gene end by 3 bases; junction bases not matched to a gene: 10. CDR1 MNHEY and CDR2 SMNVEV come from the germline V gene (reference sequence). This CDR3 is CASSKSGTGAFNQPQHF. The CDR3 nucleotides are TGTGCCAGCAGTAAATCCGGGACAGGGGCCTTCAATCAGCCCCAGCATTTT.

The V gene is TRBV11-3, the J gene TRBJ2-1; D gene ambiguous. The V gene's germline CDR1 is SGHNT and CDR2 YENEEA. Trimming stripped 5 bases from V and 8 bases from J, with 13 bases between. This CDR3 region has 13 residues. As DNA, the CDR3 is TGTGCCAGCAGCACAGTCCATGGGGATGAGCAGTTCTTC. It yields the protein CASSTVHGDEQFF.

The V call is TRBV27, the J call TRBJ1-1; D remains ambiguous. Germline CDR1 reads MNHEY; CDR2 reads SMNVEV (reference sequence). The CDR3 is 14 residues long. V was cut by 9 bases and J by 1 base, with 15 bases left in between. This CDR3 is CASIPLAGNTEAFF. CDR3 DNA sequence: TGTGCCAGTATTCCCCTGGCAGGGAACACTGAAGCTTTCTTT.

V is TRBV7-2 and J is TRBJ1-1; D uncertain. The germline CDR1 and CDR2 sequences are SGHTA and FQGNSA. V was trimmed by 5 bases and J by 1 base, leaving 11 bases between them. This CDR3 has 14 residues. CDR3 in amino acids: CASSLHGRNTEAFF. The DNA of the CDR3 is TGTGCCAGCAGCCTACACGGGAGGAACACTGAAGCTTTCTTT.

The chain carries TRBV29-1 and TRBJ2-1; D is unclear. Trimming pared 3 bases from V and 10 bases from J, leaving 13 bases between. Germline loops: CDR1 SQVTM, CDR2 ANQGSEA. The CDR3 is made up of 12 amino acids. CDR3 amino acids: CSVDEGLREQFF. Written as DNA, the CDR3 is TGCAGCGTTGACGAAGGCCTGCGGGAGCAGTTCTTC.

The chain has TRBV7-2 and TRBJ2-7; D unclear. CDR3 size: 13 residues. V shed 2 bases and J shed 10 bases, with 15 bases lying between them. Germline CDR1 and CDR2: SGHTA and FQGNSA. Here the CDR3 reads CASSLRGLGPQYF. The CDR3 DNA follows: TGTGCCAGCAGCTTAAGAGGCCTCGGGCCACAGTACTTC.

The rearrangement uses TRBV27 and TRBJ2-5, with 8 bases identical to TRBD2. CDR1 and CDR2 (germline): MNHEY, SMNVEV (reference sequence). The ends lost 5 bases at V and 7 bases at J; junction bases unmatched: 6. The CDR3 consists of 13 residues. CDR3 amino acids: CASSLREGVTQYF. The CDR3, as DNA: TGTGCCAGCAGTCTACGGGAGGGGGTGACCCAGTACTTC.

The chain links TRBV5-4 to TRBJ1-4; no clear D gene. Germline V lookup: CDR1 SGHNT, CDR2 YYREEE (reference sequence). The CDR3 totals 13 residues. Trimming removed 4 bases at V and 7 bases at J, with 11 bases between. The CDR3 region has the DNA TGTGCCAGCAGCCTTAGATCCTCTGAAAAACTGTTTTTT. Its translation: CASSLRSSEKLFF.

The J gene is TRBJ1-4, the V gene TRBV19; 7 nucleotides align to TRBD1. This CDR3 has 15 residues. CDR1 and CDR2 from the germline V gene are LNHDA and SQIVND (reference sequence). V lost 5 bases and J lost 0; bases outside the gene matches: 3. Here the CDR3 reads CASSQGTATNEKLFF. The CDR3 DNA follows: TGTGCCAGTAGTCAAGGGACAGCAACTAATGAAAAACTGTTTTTT.

This clone was observed once. The chain combines TRBV9 with TRBJ1-4; 8 nucleotides match TRBD1. From germline, CDR1 is SGDLS and CDR2 YYNGEE. With V trimmed by 2 bases and J by 5 bases, 5 bases remained unmatched. The length of the CDR3 is 15 residues. The CDR3 DNA reads TGTGCCAGCAGCGTGGGACAGGTTTGGAATGAAAAACTGTTTTTT. It yields the protein CASSVGQVWNEKLFF.

The chain combines TRBV12-5 with TRBJ1-4; TRBD1 matches at 10 bases. The germline CDR1 and CDR2 sequences are LGHNT and FRNRAP. The CDR3 extends over 14 amino acids. The J segment lost 4 bases and the V segment lost 6 bases, leaving 2 bases of the junction unmatched. CDR3 protein: CASGRTGGNEKLFF. DNA of the CDR3: TGTGCTAGTGGCCGGACAGGGGGTAATGAAAAACTGTTTTTT.

This clone appeared a single time. The CDR3 loop is CASSYSESGSNEQYF. The CDR3 nucleotides are TGTGCCAGCAGTTACAGTGAGAGCGGGAGCAACGAGCAGTACTTC. The genes are TRBV6-6 and TRBJ2-7, with 8 bases identical to TRBD2. The CDR3 runs to 15 residues. From germline, CDR1 is MNHNY and CDR2 SVGAGI (reference sequence). Germline trimming cut 2 bases from V and 5 bases from J; bases unmatched to any gene: 8.

In this sample, this clone turned up once. The chain joins TRBV4-1 to TRBJ2-3; unclear D gene. The CDR3 runs 14 residues. The V gene lost 0 bases and the J gene lost 2 bases, with 6 bases spanning the gap. Per the germline V gene, CDR1 is MGHRA and CDR2 is YSYEKL. This CDR3 reads CASSQEGITDTQYF. The DNA of the CDR3 is TGCGCCAGCAGCCAAGAGGGGATCACAGATACGCAGTATTTT.

The chain has TRBV4-1 and TRBJ1-5; no firm D call. From germline, CDR1 is MGHRA and CDR2 YSYEKL. The CDR3 length is 16 residues. V shed 0 bases and J shed 0 bases, with 9 bases lying between them. DNA of the CDR3: TGCGCCAGCAGCCAAGAAATCATTTATAGCAATCAGCCCCAGCATTTT. Amino acid sequence: CASSQEIIYSNQPQHF.

This chain joins TRBV5-4 and TRBJ1-2; a weak D match, TRBD1 (6 bases). The CDR3 length is 15 residues. Trimming shortened V by 0 bases and J by 8 bases, and 17 bases separated the two germline ends. Per germline, CDR1 SGHNT and CDR2 YYREEE (reference sequence). DNA for the CDR3: TGTGCCAGCAGCTTGGCTCGGGAGGGGGTTTTAGGCTACACCTTC. Translated, it gives CASSLAREGVLGYTF.

The J gene is TRBJ2-1, the V gene TRBV15; 8 nucleotides align to TRBD2. This CDR3 has 13 amino acids. Unmatched junction bases numbered 3, after V lost 4 bases and J lost 7 bases. Germline loops: CDR1 LNHNV, CDR2 YYDKDF (reference sequence). This CDR3 reads CATSTGLVNEQFF. CDR3 DNA sequence: TGTGCCACCAGCACGGGACTAGTAAATGAGCAGTTCTTC. The full variable domain, completed using reference TRBV15 and TRBJ2-1, is DAMVIQNPRYQVTQFGKPVTLSCSQTLNHNVMYWYQQKSSQAPKLLFHYYDKDFNNEADTPDNFQSRRPNTSFCFLDIRSPGLGDTAMYLCATSTGLVNEQFFGPGTRLTVL.

The chain uses TRBV4-1 and TRBJ2-7; 12 bases map to TRBD2. The germline V gene encodes CDR1 MGHRA and CDR2 YSYEKL. Trimming took 4 bases from V and 5 from J; bases not matched to a gene: 6. This CDR3 has 15 amino acids. CDR3 in amino acids: CASSLRTSGVHEQYF. CDR3 coding DNA: TGCGCCAGCAGCCTCAGGACTAGCGGGGTGCACGAGCAGTACTTC.

The chain uses TRBV19 and TRBJ1-1; 7 nucleotides agree with TRBD1. V was clipped by 6 bases and J by 5 bases; unmatched bases: 6. The CDR3 loop spans 13 amino acids. The germline gives CDR1 LNHDA, CDR2 SQIVND (reference sequence). CDR3 in amino acids: CASRIQGRTEAFF. The CDR3 nucleotides read TGTGCCAGTAGGATACAGGGGAGGACTGAAGCTTTCTTT.

The rearrangement links TRBV15 to TRBJ1-1, with 7 bases identical to TRBD1. The germline gives CDR1 LNHNV, CDR2 YYDKDF (reference sequence). The CDR3 has 15 amino acids. The V segment lost 3 bases and the J segment 3 bases; nucleotides outside the gene matches: 7. The DNA of the CDR3 is TGTGCCACCAGCAGTAGACAGGGAGCGGACACTGAAGCTTTCTTT. Protein product: CATSSRQGADTEAFF.

This clone was recorded once. The chain links TRBV11-3 to TRBJ1-1, with TRBD1 identical over 11 bases. This CDR3 is 14 amino acids long. V lost 5 bases to trimming and J lost 8 bases; unmatched junction nucleotides: 7. Germline V gives CDR1 SGHNT, CDR2 YENEEA. For the CDR3, the DNA is TGTGCCAGCAGCCCCTGGACAGGGGGCAAAGAAGCTTTCTTT. It yields the protein CASSPWTGGKEAFF.

The CDR3 sequence: CASSVASGGRWDTQYF. CDR3 in DNA: TGTGCCAGCAGCGTAGCTTCGGGCGGGAGGTGGGATACGCAGTATTTT. This chain links TRBV9 with TRBJ2-3; 8 nucleotides agree with TRBD2. Trimming took 0 bases from V and 6 from J; bases not matched to a gene: 9. This CDR3 spans 16 amino acids. Per the germline V gene, CDR1 is SGDLS and CDR2 is YYNGEE.

This clone has only one observation. The rearrangement joins TRBV2 to TRBJ2-5; TRBD2 aligns across 8 bases. After removal of 3 bases from V and 1 base from J, the junction contained 4 bases not matched to a gene. This CDR3 is built from 15 residues. CDR1 and CDR2 from the germline V gene are SNHLY and FYNNEI. The CDR3 here is CASSDSGTSQETQYF. The CDR3 DNA reads TGTGCCAGCAGTGATAGCGGGACGAGCCAAGAGACCCAGTACTTC.

J is TRBJ1-5 and V is TRBV7-9; tentatively, D is TRBD1 (5 bases). The CDR3 consists of 17 residues. CDR1 SEHNR and CDR2 FQNEAQ come from the germline V gene (reference sequence). Trimming cost V 5 bases and J 7 bases, with 24 bases left between them. The CDR3 here is CASSTTRKGSRNQPQHF. CDR3 bases: TGTGCCAGCAGCACCACAAGGAAGGGGAGCAGGAACCAGCCCCAGCATTTT.

The V call is TRBV7-3, the J call TRBJ2-3; perhaps TRBD1 as D (5 bases). The V gene's germline CDR1 is SGHTA and CDR2 FQGTGA. This CDR3 has 13 residues. The ends were cut back, 8 bases at V and 4 bases at J, with 13 bases in the middle. CDR3 DNA: TGTGCCAGCGGGGCAACGGGCGCAGATACGCAGTATTTT. Translated: CASGATGADTQYF. The entire variable domain, with the rest obtained from reference TRBV7-3 and TRBJ2-3, is as follows: GAGVSQTPSNKVTEKGKYVELRCDPISGHTALYWYRQSLGQGPEFLIYFQGTGAADDSGLPNDRFFAVRPEGSVSTLKIQRTERGDSAVYLCASGATGADTQYFGPGTRLTVL.

The V and J genes are TRBV18 and TRBJ2-6, with D possibly matching TRBD2 (5 bases). The CDR3 length is 17 residues. Germline V gives CDR1 KGHSH, CDR2 LQKENI. Deletions cut 4 bases from V and 1 base from J, with 14 bases between. Here the CDR3 DNA reads TGTGCCAGCTCACTGAGGGTATCCCCGTCTGGGGCCAACGTCCTGACTTTC. Its protein is CASSLRVSPSGANVLTF.

The chain couples TRBV9 to TRBJ2-3; TRBD2 matches at 8 bases. Germline V CDR1 and CDR2: SGDLS, YYNGEE. This CDR3 is 14 amino acids long. J gave up 3 bases and V 4 bases, and 4 bases lay outside the gene matches. The CDR3 DNA reads TGTGCCAGCAGCCGGGCGGGGGGTACAGATACGCAGTATTTT. This encodes CASSRAGGTDTQYF. Combining the CDR3 with reference TRBV9 and TRBJ2-3 gives the whole variable domain DSGVTQTPKHLITATGQRVTLRCSPRSGDLSVYWYQQSLDQGLQFLIQYYNGEERAKGNILERFSAQQFPDLHSELNLSSLELGDSALYFCASSRAGGTDTQYFGPGTRLTVL.

The V gene is TRBV9, the J gene TRBJ2-2; possible D gene TRBD2, 6 bases. The germline V and J ends were trimmed by 3 bases and 1 base, with 7 bases remaining between them. The CDR3 runs to 14 residues. Germline CDR1 SGDLS, CDR2 YYNGEE. CDR3: CASSGRGNTGELFF. CDR3 in DNA: TGTGCCAGCAGCGGGCGGGGGAACACCGGGGAGCTGTTTTTT.